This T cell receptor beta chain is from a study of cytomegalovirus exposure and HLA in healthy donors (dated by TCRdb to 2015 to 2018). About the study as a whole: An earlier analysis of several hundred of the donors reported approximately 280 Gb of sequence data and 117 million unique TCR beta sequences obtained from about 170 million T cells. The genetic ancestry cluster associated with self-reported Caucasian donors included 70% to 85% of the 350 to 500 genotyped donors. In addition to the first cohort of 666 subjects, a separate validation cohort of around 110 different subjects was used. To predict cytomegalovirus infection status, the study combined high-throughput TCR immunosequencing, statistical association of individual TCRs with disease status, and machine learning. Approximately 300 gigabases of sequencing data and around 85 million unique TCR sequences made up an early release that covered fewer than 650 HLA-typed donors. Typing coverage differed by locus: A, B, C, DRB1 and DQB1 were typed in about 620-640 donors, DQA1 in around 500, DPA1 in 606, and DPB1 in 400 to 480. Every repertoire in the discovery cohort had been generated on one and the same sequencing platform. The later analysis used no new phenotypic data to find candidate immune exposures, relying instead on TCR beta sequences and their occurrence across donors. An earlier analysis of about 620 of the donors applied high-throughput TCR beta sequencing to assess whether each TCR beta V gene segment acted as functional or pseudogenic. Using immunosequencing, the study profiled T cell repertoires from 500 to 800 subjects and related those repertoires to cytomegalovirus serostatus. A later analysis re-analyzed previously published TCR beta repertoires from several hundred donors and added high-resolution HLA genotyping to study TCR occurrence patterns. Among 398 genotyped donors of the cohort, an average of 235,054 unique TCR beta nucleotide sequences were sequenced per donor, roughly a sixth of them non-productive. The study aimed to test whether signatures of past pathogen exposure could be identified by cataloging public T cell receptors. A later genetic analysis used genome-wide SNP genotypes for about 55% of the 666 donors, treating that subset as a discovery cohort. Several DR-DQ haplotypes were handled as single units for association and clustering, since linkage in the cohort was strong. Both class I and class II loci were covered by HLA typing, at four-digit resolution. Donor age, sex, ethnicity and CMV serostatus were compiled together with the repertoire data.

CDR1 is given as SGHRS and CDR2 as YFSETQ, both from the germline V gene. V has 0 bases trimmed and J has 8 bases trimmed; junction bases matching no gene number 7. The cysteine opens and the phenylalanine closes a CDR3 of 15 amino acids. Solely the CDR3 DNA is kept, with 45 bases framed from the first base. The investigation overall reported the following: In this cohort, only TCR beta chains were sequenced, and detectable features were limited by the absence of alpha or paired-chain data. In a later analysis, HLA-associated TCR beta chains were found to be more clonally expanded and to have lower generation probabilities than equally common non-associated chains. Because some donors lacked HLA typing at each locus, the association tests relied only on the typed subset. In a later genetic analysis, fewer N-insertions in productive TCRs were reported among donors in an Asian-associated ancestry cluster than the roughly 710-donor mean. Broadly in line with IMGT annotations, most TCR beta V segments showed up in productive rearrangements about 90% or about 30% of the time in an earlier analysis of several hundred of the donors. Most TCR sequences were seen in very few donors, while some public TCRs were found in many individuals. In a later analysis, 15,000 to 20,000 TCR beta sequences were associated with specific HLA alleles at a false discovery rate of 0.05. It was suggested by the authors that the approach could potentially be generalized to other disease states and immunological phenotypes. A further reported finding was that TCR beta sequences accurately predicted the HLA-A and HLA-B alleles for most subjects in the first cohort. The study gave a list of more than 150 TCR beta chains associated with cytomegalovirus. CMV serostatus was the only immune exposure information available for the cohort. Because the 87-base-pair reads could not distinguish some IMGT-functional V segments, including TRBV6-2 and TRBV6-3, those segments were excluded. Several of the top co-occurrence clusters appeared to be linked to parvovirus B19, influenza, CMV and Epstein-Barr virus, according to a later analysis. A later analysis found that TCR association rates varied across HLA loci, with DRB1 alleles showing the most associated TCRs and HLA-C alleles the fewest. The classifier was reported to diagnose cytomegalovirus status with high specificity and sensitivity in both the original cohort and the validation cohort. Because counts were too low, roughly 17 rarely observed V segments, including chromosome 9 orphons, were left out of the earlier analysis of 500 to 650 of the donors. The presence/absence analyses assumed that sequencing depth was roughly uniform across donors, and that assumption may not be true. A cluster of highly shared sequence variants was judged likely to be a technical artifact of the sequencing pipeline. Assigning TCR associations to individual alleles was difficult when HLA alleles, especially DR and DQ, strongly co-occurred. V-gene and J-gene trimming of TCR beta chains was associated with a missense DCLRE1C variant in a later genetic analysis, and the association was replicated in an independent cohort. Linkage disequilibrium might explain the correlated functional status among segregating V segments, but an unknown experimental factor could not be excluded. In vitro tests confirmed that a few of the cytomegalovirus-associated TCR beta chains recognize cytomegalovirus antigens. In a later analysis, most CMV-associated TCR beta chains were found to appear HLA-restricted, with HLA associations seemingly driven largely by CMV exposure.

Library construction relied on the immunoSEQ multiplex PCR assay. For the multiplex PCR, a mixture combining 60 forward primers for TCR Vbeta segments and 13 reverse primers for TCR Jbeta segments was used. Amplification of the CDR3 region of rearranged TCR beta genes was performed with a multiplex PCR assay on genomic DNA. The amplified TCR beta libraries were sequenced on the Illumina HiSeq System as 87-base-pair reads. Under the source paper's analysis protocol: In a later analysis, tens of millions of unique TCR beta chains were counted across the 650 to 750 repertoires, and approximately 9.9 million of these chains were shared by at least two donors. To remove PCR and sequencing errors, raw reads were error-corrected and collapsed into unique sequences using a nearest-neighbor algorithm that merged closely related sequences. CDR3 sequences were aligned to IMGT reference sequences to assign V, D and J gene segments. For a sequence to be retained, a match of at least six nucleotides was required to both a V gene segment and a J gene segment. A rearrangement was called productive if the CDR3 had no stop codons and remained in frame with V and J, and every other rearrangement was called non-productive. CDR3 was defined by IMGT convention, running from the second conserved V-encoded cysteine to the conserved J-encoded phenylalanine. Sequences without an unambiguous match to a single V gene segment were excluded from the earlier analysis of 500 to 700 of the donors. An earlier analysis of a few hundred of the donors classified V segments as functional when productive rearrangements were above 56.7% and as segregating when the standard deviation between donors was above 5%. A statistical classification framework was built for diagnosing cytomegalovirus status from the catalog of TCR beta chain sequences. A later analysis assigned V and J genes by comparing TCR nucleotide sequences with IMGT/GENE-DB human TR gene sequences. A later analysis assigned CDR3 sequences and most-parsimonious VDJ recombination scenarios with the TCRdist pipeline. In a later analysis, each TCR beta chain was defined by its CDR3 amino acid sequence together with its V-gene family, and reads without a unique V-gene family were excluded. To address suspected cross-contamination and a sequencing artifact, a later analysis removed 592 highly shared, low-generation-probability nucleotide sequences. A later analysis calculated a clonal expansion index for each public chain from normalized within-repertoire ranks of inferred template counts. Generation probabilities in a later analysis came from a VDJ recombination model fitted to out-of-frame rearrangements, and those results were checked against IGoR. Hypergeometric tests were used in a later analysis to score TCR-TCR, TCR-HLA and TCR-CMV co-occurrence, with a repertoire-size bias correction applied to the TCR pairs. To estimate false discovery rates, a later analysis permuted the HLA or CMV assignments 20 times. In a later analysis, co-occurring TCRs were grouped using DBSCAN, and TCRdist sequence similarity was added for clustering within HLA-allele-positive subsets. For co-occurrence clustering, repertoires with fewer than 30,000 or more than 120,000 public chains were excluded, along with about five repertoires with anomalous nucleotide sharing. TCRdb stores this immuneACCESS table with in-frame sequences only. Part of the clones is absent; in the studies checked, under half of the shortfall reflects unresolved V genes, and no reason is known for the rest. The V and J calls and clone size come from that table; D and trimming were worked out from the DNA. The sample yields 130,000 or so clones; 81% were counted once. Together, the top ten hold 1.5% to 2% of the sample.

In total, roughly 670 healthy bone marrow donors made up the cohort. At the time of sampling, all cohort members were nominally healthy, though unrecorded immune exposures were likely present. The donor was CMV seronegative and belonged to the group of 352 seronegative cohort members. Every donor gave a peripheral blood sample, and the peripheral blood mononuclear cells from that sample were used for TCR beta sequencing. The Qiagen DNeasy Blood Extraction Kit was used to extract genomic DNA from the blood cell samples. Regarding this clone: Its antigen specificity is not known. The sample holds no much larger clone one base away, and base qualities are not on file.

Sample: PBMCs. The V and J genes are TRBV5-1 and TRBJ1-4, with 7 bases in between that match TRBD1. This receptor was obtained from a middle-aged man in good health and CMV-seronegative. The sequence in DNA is TGCGCCAGCAGCTTGGCGGGACAGCTCGGGGAAAAACTGTTTTTT. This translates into CASSLAGQLGEKLFF. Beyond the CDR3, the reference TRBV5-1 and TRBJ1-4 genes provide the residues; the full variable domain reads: KAGVTQTPRYLIKTRGQQVTLSCSPISGHRSVSWYQQTPGQGLQFLFEYFSETQRNKGNFPGRFSGRQFSNSRSEMNVSTLELGDSALYLCASSLAGQLGEKLFFGSGTQLSVL.